Listed below are T cell receptor beta chains from one sample, sequenced in a study of beta chain features in type 1 diabetes. Data came from immunoSEQ multiplex PCR; TCRdb stores just in-frame clones and leaves some out. The sample shows 860,000 or so clones, around a sixth of them seen only once. Sequencing used naive CD4+ T cells from blood. The receptors shown here come from a woman aged 18-29 years in good health. CDR3s include the opening cysteine and the closing phenylalanine or tryptophan. A D gene is named only where the DNA matches it firmly. Where a row states a size, it is once, few, many or the class of an expanded clone; other rows omit it.

size	V	J	D	DNA	CDR3
few	TRBV25-1	TRBJ2-1	TRBD2	TGTGCCAGCAGTGACTCGCGGGAGGGCGGCAATGAGCAGTTCTTC	CASSDSREGGNEQFF
.	TRBV18	TRBJ1-2	TRBD1	TGTGCCAGCTCACCCCAGGACAGGGGAGCAGGCTACACCTTC	CASSPQDRGAGYTF
.	TRBV6-6	TRBJ2-2	.	TGTGCCACAGCGGGTCTTGGTTGGGAAACCGGGGAGCTGTTTTTT	CATAGLGWETGELFF
.	TRBV28	TRBJ2-5	.	TGTGCCAGCAGCCCACTGGGGGCCTCAGAGACCCAGTACTTC	CASSPLGASETQYF
.	TRBV18	TRBJ1-1	.	TGTGCCAGCTCACAGGGAAAGGACAGTGAAGCTTTCTTT	CASSQGKDSEAFF
.	TRBV7-8	TRBJ2-3	.	TGTGCCAGCAGCTTAGGGGCGGGAGATACGCAGTATTTT	CASSLGAGDTQYF
few	TRBV13	TRBJ2-1	.	TGTGCCAGCAGCTTAGAGGCTCTAGGCGGGATAGACAATGAGCAGTTCTTC	CASSLEALGGIDNEQFF
.	TRBV27	TRBJ2-3	.	TGTGCCAGCAGTTTGAAGGGGTATGCAGATACGCAGTATTTT	CASSLKGYADTQYF
few	TRBV28	TRBJ2-1	TRBD2	TGTGCCAGCAGTGAGACTAGCGGGACCTCCTACAATGAGCAGTTCTTC	CASSETSGTSYNEQFF
few	TRBV15	TRBJ2-7	TRBD2	TGTGCCACCAGCCTAGCGGGAGGTGCCCACGAGCAGTACTTC	CATSLAGGAHEQYF
few	TRBV18	TRBJ2-7	TRBD1	TGTGCCAGCTCCGCCGGGACAGGGTTCTGGAGGTACGAGCAGTACTTC	CASSAGTGFWRYEQYF
few	TRBV28	TRBJ1-2	TRBD1	TGTGCCAGCAGTTCAACAGGGGCGCCCTATGGCTACACCTTC	CASSSTGAPYGYTF
.	TRBV5-5	TRBJ2-1	TRBD2	TGTGCCAGCAGCGGAATTAGCGGGAGTTTTTCCAATGAGCAGTTCTTC	CASSGISGSFSNEQFF
.	TRBV4-2	TRBJ2-1	.	TGTGCCAGCAGCCAGGGCGACTCCTACAATGAGCAGTTCTTC	CASSQGDSYNEQFF
once	TRBV11-2	TRBJ2-1	.	TGTGCCAGCAGCTTAGAACAGATCAATGAGCAGTTCTTC	CASSLEQINEQFF
few	TRBV2	TRBJ2-5	.	TGTGCCAGCAGCGGGTTGGAGACCCAGTACTTC	CASSGLETQYF
.	TRBV7-3	TRBJ2-7	.	TGTGCCAGCAGTTGGGACCGAAACTACGAGCAGTACTTC	CASSWDRNYEQYF